A selection of T cell receptor beta chains follows, all from one sample in a study of blood T cell repertoires in COVID-19. Some clones are missing from TCRdb's copy, which holds only in-frame ones; the method was immunoSEQ multiplex PCR. The sample comprises about 270,000 clones, approximately 91% of which are singletons, and about 2.3% rests with the top ten. The sequencing sample was made of PBMCs or T cells enriched from blood (not recorded which). The source is a woman between 40 and 55 years old with acute COVID-19. The CDR3 runs from the conserved cysteine through the conserved F or W. The size entry is marked missing in some rows and otherwise reads once, few, many or a size class.

clone size	V gene	CDR3 protein
once	TRBV2	CASSESNYSNQPQHF
NA	TRBV7-2	CASSLGTGGASPQHF
NA	TRBV15	CATSRAGQDWEPQHF
once	TRBV30	CAWSVNLPGQSF
NA	TRBV29-1	CSVEGPGSTDTQYF
NA	TRBV12-3/TRBV12-4	CASSSYQETQYF
NA	TRBV27	CASSPGQGGYGYTF
once	TRBV18	CASSPPARLYGYTF
NA	TRBV28	CASGVPPYVGYTF
NA	TRBV6-5	CASSITGGVIAEAFF
NA	TRBV19	CATSDRLGQPQHF
NA	TRBV4-1	CASSLPRASGGTDTQYF
NA	TRBV6-5	CASSYAPWGQTFDQYF
NA	TRBV27	CASRRDRFENEQYF
NA	TRBV6-5	CASSPTGNTEAFF
NA	TRBV28	CASSPPGQGGYGYTF
NA	TRBV15	CATSAPGTGLETQYF
NA	TRBV11-2	CASSIPGRNTGELFF
NA	TRBV5-1	CASSLSPLQETQYF
NA	TRBV7-9	CASSLEEREGRNEQFF
NA	TRBV21-1	CASSGVGVNTEAFF
NA	TRBV11-2	CASSSGGSNTEAFF
NA	TRBV5-1	CASSLALGARFAFF
NA	TRBV5-5	CASSSGTSYEQYF
NA	TRBV7-9	CASSLVRWEGWNEQFF
NA	TRBV9	CASSVGAGNLANPTYNEQFF
NA	TRBV9	CASSVEIGAGTYGYTF
NA	TRBV11-2	CASSLAREGSLKQYF
once	TRBV28	CASNPGGVGGELFF
NA	TRBV18	CASSPGLAGGNEQFF
NA	TRBV30	CAWSVGLAGETQYF
NA	TRBV3-1/TRBV3-2	CASRGLGGNEQFF
NA	TRBV19	CASTSSATNEKLFF
NA	TRBV15	CATSRAGNYGYTF
once	TRBV12-3/TRBV12-4	CASSSGTASPLHF
NA	TRBV3-1/TRBV3-2	CASSRRFAYEQYF
NA	TRBV7-6	CASSNRGRATAGDTQYF
many	TRBV28	CASSLLAGHNEQFF
NA	TRBV30	CAWFSDRGLGYTF
NA	TRBV28	CASSLAGARYNYGYTF
few	TRBV21-1	CASERGGLPGELFF
NA	TRBV6-7	CATSAPGLAGGSTDTQYF
NA	TRBV19	CASSIRDYSYNSPLHF
NA	TRBV29-1	CSVLVGWGPGYEQYF
once	TRBV13	CASKWTRQYEQYF
NA	TRBV20-1	CSASLAGDRGIQYF
NA	TRBV4-2	CASSQGQVERNQPQHF
NA	TRBV11-3	CASSPGGSYEQYF
NA	TRBV19	CASRTGSSGNTIYF
NA	TRBV19	CASSKSTGAYEQYF
NA	TRBV28	CASSDWGTSSYNEQFF
NA	TRBV7-8	CASSLHAVVLETQYF